Here is one T cell receptor beta chain with its context. As yet, its antigen is unknown. This CDR3 comprises 18 residues. Germline loops: CDR1 DFQATT, CDR2 SNEGSKA (reference sequence). The ends lost 2 bases at V and 4 bases at J; junction bases unmatched: 16. This sample stems from a study of Graves' ophthalmopathy and Graves' hyperthyroidism. Findings of the study overall: Among expanded thyroid clonotypes above 0.001 frequency, most also occurred in blood. In predicting ophthalmopathy progression, the model reached nearly 71% sensitivity and roughly 74% specificity.

Amplification targeted the TCR beta CDR3 regions, with RNA transcripts as the source material. RT-PCR was first run with HTBI primers, then multiplex PCR in a second round. A single record per CDR3 protein comes from TCRdb applying MiXCR to the multiplex PCR reads. This table holds about 340,000 distinct CDR3 sequences, roughly a sixth found once. This chain connects TRBV20-1 to TRBJ2-7; 11 bases are shared with TRBD2. Source material: peripheral blood. This receptor was taken from an adult man with Graves' ophthalmopathy. The CDR3, as DNA: TGCAGTGCTAGATATAGCGGACTAGCGGGTACACTCGGGTACGAGCAGTACTTC. It codes for CSARYSGLAGTLGYEQYF.